These T cell receptor beta chains were read from a single sample in a study of neurological immune-mediated disorders. Using its own MiXCR run on the 5' RACE reads, TCRdb lists one record per CDR3 protein. The repertoire has roughly 100,000 distinct CDR3 sequences, 3% to 4% of them found once; the top ten carry around 5.5%. Source material: PBMCs. These receptors came from a woman under 30 with multiple sclerosis. Both conserved end residues are part of each CDR3. The D gene is left open where the match is weak. Only part of the rows carry a size: once, few, many, or a class if the clone is expanded.

v_gene	j_gene	abundance	d_gene	CDR3aa	CDR3nt
TRBV20-1	TRBJ1-5	many	NA	CSARAGDQPQHF	TGCAGTGCTAGGGCGGGGGATCAGCCCCAGCATTTT
TRBV12-3/TRBV12-4	TRBJ2-1	many	NA	CASSFTDNNEQFF	TGTGCCAGCAGTTTCACAGATAACAATGAGCAGTTCTTC
TRBV5-1	TRBJ2-5	many	NA	CASSLGGEQTQYF	TGCGCCAGCAGCTTGGGCGGGGAGCAGACCCAGTACTTC
TRBV20-1	TRBJ2-2	many	NA	CSARLAPNTGELFF	TGCAGTGCTAGACTAGCGCCGAACACCGGGGAGCTGTTTTTT
TRBV10-2	TRBJ1-2	many	TRBD1	CASSDGQGTIPYGYTF	TGCGCCAGCAGTGACGGACAGGGGACGATTCCCTATGGCTACACCTTC
TRBV19	TRBJ1-6	many	NA	CASSIGANSPLHF	TGTGCCAGTAGTATAGGGGCCAATTCACCCCTCCACTTT
TRBV6-6	TRBJ2-3	NA	NA	CASSYSSTDTQYF	TGTGCCAGCAGTTACTCTTCCACAGATACGCAGTATTTT
TRBV20-1	TRBJ1-2	many	NA	CSAPGRANYGYTF	TGCAGTGCTCCTGGCAGAGCTAACTATGGCTACACCTTC
TRBV4-1	TRBJ2-2	many	NA	CASSQDAGATGELFF	TGCGCCAGCAGCCAAGATGCAGGGGCCACCGGGGAGCTGTTTTTT
TRBV3-1	TRBJ1-1	many	NA	CASSQELGSTEAFF	TGTGCCAGCAGCCAAGAGCTGGGAAGCACTGAAGCTTTCTTT
TRBV4-2	TRBJ1-4	NA	NA	CASSQEAKPEKLFF	TGTGCCAGCAGCCAAGAAGCCAAACCCGAAAAACTGTTTTTT
TRBV6-1	TRBJ1-2	many	NA	CASSEATDYGYTF	TGTGCCAGCAGTGAGGCAACAGACTATGGCTACACCTTC
TRBV7-7	TRBJ2-2	many	NA	CASSQVVGGTGELFF	TGTGCCAGCAGCCAGGTGGTTGGGGGAACCGGGGAGCTGTTTTTT
TRBV9	TRBJ1-5	many	TRBD1	CASSPRDSGQPQHF	TGTGCCAGCAGCCCCAGGGACAGCGGTCAGCCCCAGCATTTT
TRBV20-1	TRBJ1-5	few	NA	CSARDRGNQPQHF	TGCAGTGCTAGAGACAGGGGCAATCAGCCCCAGCATTTT
TRBV20-1	TRBJ2-7	many	NA	CSAQTFWGSGDEQYF	TGCAGTGCTCAGACTTTTTGGGGGTCAGGGGACGAGCAGTACTTC
TRBV5-5	TRBJ1-1	many	NA	CASSLRHMNTEAFF	TGTGCCAGCAGCTTGCGGCACATGAACACTGAAGCTTTCTTT
TRBV7-2	TRBJ1-2	many	NA	CASSLGRENYGYTF	TGTGCCAGCAGCTTAGGCAGGGAGAACTATGGCTACACCTTC
TRBV7-8	TRBJ2-7	many	NA	CASSYSVVPYEQYF	TGTGCCAGCAGCTACTCAGTGGTACCCTACGAGCAGTACTTC
TRBV7-8	TRBJ2-7	many	TRBD1	CASSLEGTAHEQYF	TGTGCCAGCAGCTTAGAAGGGACAGCCCACGAGCAGTACTTC